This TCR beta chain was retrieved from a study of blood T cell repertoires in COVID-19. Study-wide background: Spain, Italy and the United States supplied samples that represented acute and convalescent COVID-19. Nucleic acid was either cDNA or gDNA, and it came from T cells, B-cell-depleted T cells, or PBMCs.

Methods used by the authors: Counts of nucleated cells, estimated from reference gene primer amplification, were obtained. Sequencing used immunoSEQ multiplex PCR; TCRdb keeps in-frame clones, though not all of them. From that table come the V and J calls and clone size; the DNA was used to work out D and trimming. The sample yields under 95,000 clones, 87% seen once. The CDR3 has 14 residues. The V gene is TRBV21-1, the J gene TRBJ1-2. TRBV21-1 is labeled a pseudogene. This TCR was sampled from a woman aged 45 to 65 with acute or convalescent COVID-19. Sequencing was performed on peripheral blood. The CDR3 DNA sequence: TGTGCCAGCAGCAAAGTGGAGGGAAGGGGTGGCTACACCTTC. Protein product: CASSKVEGRGGYTF.